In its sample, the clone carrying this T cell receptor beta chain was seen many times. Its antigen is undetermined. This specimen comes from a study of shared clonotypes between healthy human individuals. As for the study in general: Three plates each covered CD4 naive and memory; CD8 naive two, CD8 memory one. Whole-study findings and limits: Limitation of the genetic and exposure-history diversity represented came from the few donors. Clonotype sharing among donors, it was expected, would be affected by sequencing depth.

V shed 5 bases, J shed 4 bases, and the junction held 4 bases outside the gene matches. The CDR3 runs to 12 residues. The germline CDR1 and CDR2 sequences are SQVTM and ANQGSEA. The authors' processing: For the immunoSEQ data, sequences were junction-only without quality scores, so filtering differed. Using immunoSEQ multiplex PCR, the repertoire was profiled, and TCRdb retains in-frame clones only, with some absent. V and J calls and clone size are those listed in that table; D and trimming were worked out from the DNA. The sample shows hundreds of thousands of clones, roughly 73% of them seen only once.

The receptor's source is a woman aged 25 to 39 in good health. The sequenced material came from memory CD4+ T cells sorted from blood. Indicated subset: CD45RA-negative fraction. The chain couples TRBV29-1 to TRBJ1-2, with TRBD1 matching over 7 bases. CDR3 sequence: CSVSGQLYGYTF. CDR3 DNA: TGCAGCGTTTCGGGACAGCTCTATGGCTACACCTTC.